Listed below are T cell receptor beta chains from one sample, sequenced in a study of T cell responses to AZD1222 COVID-19 vaccine. Using immunoSEQ multiplex PCR, the repertoire was profiled, and TCRdb retains in-frame clones only, with some absent. This table has tens of thousands of clones, 85% to 90% appearing once. The material sequenced was peripheral blood, taken on day 0 of AZD1222 vaccination. The source of these receptors is an adult in good health. Each CDR3 is given with its conserved first and last residue. A D gene is named only where the DNA matches it firmly. A row's size may be missing; if present it is once, few, many or a size class.

CDR3 length,clone size,V gene,J gene,D gene,CDR3 protein,CDR3 DNA
16,-,TRBV27,TRBJ2-3,-,CASSSRTDPSTDTQYF,TGTGCCAGCAGTTCTCGGACAGATCCTAGCACAGATACGCAGTATTTT
13,-,TRBV4-3,TRBJ2-7,-,CASSQARAWEQYF,TGCGCCAGCAGCCAAGCGAGGGCATGGGAGCAGTACTTC
14,once,TRBV19,TRBJ2-7,TRBD1,CASSMGTGDYEQYF,TGTGCCAGTAGTATGGGGACAGGGGACTACGAGCAGTACTTC
14,few,TRBV28,TRBJ1-2,-,CASSFGGETYGYTF,TGTGCCAGCAGTTTCGGGGGCGAAACCTATGGCTACACCTTC
15,once,TRBV28,TRBJ1-4,-,CASSFVGPGDEKLFF,TGTGCCAGCAGTTTTGTGGGCCCAGGGGATGAAAAACTGTTTTTT
15,-,TRBV5-1,TRBJ2-2,-,CASSVSTGNTGELFF,TGCGCCAGCAGCGTCTCGACAGGAAACACCGGGGAGCTGTTTTTT
16,-,TRBV4-1,TRBJ1-2,TRBD1,CASSQAPTGGNYGYTF,TGCGCCAGCAGCCAAGCGCCGACAGGGGGTAACTATGGCTACACCTTC
18,-,TRBV3-1/TRBV3-2,TRBJ2-1,TRBD1,CASSDRGVLSGDNNEQFF,TGTGCCAGCAGCGACAGGGGAGTGTTGAGCGGAGATAACAATGAGCAGTTCTTC
13,-,TRBV28,TRBJ1-5,-,CASSLDSNQPQHF,TGTGCCAGCAGTTTGGATAGCAATCAGCCCCAGCATTTT
12,-,TRBV5-4,TRBJ2-7,-,CASSGGGPEQYF,TGTGCCAGCAGCGGAGGCGGGCCCGAGCAGTACTTC
11,-,TRBV6-6,TRBJ2-7,-,CASSLDRRQYF,TGTGCCAGCAGCTTGGACAGACGGCAGTACTTC
13,-,TRBV6-2/TRBV6-3,TRBJ2-1,-,CASSRHKDNEQFF,TGTGCCAGCAGTCGACATAAGGACAATGAGCAGTTCTTC
15,-,TRBV4-1,TRBJ2-1,TRBD2,CASSQPTSGYNEQFF,TGCGCCAGCAGCCAACCCACTAGCGGTTACAATGAGCAGTTCTTC
16,-,TRBV4-2,TRBJ2-1,TRBD1,CASSQTTGGPYNEQFF,TGTGCCAGCAGCCAAACTACAGGGGGGCCCTACAATGAGCAGTTCTTC
14,-,TRBV10-3,TRBJ1-1,-,CAISDGALNTEAFF,TGTGCCATCAGTGACGGGGCCCTGAACACTGAAGCTTTCTTT
13,-,TRBV11-2,TRBJ2-7,-,CASSLGPTYEQYF,TGTGCCAGCAGCTTAGGGCCTACCTACGAGCAGTACTTC
16,-,TRBV7-6,TRBJ2-1,TRBD2,CASSLRTSGRYNEQFF,TGTGCCAGCAGCTTACGGACTAGCGGAAGATACAATGAGCAGTTCTTC
16,-,TRBV13,TRBJ2-3,TRBD2,CASSTGTSFPTDTQYF,TGTGCCAGCAGCACCGGGACTAGTTTTCCCACAGATACGCAGTATTTT
15,-,TRBV29-1,TRBJ1-4,TRBD1,CSVGIIRDREEKLFF,TGCAGCGTTGGCATAATCCGGGACAGGGAGGAAAAACTGTTTTTT
14,-,TRBV18,TRBJ1-1,-,CASSLATGMAEAFF,TGTGCCAGCTCACTCGCCACGGGGATGGCTGAAGCTTTCTTT
15,once,TRBV18,TRBJ2-5,-,CASSFGYSVEETQYF,TGTGCCAGCTCTTTCGGTTACAGCGTCGAAGAGACCCAGTACTTC
14,-,TRBV12-5,TRBJ1-1,-,CASGSGSSYTEAFF,TGTGCTAGTGGTTCAGGGTCTTCGTACACTGAAGCTTTCTTT
18,-,TRBV4-2,TRBJ2-3,TRBD2,CASSQGLAGGPSTDTQYF,TGTGCCAGCAGCCAAGGACTAGCGGGAGGCCCTAGCACAGATACGCAGTATTTT
15,-,TRBV29-1,TRBJ1-6,-,CSVAVGDPIGSPLHF,TGCAGCGTTGCGGTAGGAGACCCTATTGGGTCACCCCTCCACTTT
14,-,TRBV2,TRBJ1-4,-,CASSARVGNEKLFF,TGTGCCAGCAGCGCCCGGGTGGGGAATGAAAAACTGTTTTTT
15,-,TRBV19,TRBJ1-5,TRBD1,CASRGDSASNQPQHF,TGTGCCAGTAGGGGGGACAGCGCAAGCAATCAGCCCCAGCATTTT
17,-,TRBV6-4,TRBJ2-7,-,CASSEPLSSGTTYEQYF,TGTGCCAGCAGTGAGCCCCTTTCTTCCGGGACAACCTACGAGCAGTACTTC
14,-,TRBV6-2/TRBV6-3,TRBJ2-7,TRBD2,CASSYSSGSYEQYF,TGTGCCAGCAGTTACTCTAGCGGGAGCTACGAGCAGTACTTC
16,-,TRBV6-1,TRBJ1-1,-,CASSEEEPGLNTEAFF,TGTGCCAGCAGTGAAGAGGAGCCAGGATTGAACACTGAAGCTTTCTTT
15,-,TRBV5-5,TRBJ1-1,TRBD1,CASSLGGGADTEAFF,TGTGCCAGCAGCTTGGGAGGGGGCGCGGACACTGAAGCTTTCTTT
14,-,TRBV28,TRBJ1-2,-,CASSLETRAYGYTF,TGTGCCAGCAGTTTAGAAACCAGAGCCTATGGCTACACCTTC
15,-,TRBV5-1,TRBJ1-1,TRBD1,CASSFSPGQGSEAFF,TGCGCCAGCAGCTTTTCACCGGGACAGGGGTCTGAAGCTTTCTTT
13,-,TRBV7-2,TRBJ2-1,TRBD2,CASSLQPGGEQFF,TGTGCCAGCAGCTTACAACCGGGAGGTGAGCAGTTCTTC
14,-,TRBV6-1,TRBJ1-1,-,CASSDLLGDTEAFF,TGTGCCAGCAGTGATTTACTAGGGGACACTGAAGCTTTCTTT
17,-,TRBV7-2,TRBJ1-5,-,CASSLAYGASGNQPQHF,TGTGCCAGCAGCTTAGCGTATGGGGCTTCAGGCAATCAGCCCCAGCATTTT
13,-,TRBV9,TRBJ1-1,-,CASSRAGSPEAFF,TGTGCCAGCAGCAGGGCAGGTTCCCCTGAAGCTTTCTTT
14,-,TRBV28,TRBJ1-2,-,CASSVSPGMYGYTF,TGTGCCAGCAGTGTCTCCCCGGGGATGTATGGCTACACCTTC
18,-,TRBV19,TRBJ1-1,-,CASSIIGSLGAMNTEAFF,TGTGCCAGTAGTATTATAGGTTCCCTGGGAGCCATGAACACTGAAGCTTTCTTT
14,-,TRBV2,TRBJ2-1,-,CASSDGGIRDEQFF,TGTGCCAGCAGTGATGGCGGGATTAGGGATGAGCAGTTCTTC
13,-,TRBV11-2,TRBJ2-1,-,CASKASSYNEQFF,TGTGCCAGCAAGGCTAGCTCCTACAATGAGCAGTTCTTC
16,-,TRBV18,TRBJ2-3,TRBD2,CASSPTVGRVTDTQYF,TGTGCCAGCTCACCAACAGTCGGGAGGGTAACAGATACGCAGTATTTT
15,-,TRBV15,TRBJ2-1,TRBD2,CATSRGLAGDNEQFF,TGTGCCACCAGCAGAGGGCTAGCGGGAGATAATGAGCAGTTCTTC
15,-,TRBV5-1,TRBJ1-3,-,CASSSDGLSGNTIYF,TGCGCCAGCAGCTCCGACGGCCTCTCTGGAAACACCATATATTTT
17,-,TRBV5-1,TRBJ2-5,TRBD1,CASSSHGTGPYQETQYF,TGCGCCAGCAGCTCGCACGGGACAGGTCCGTACCAAGAGACCCAGTACTTC
17,-,TRBV5-1,TRBJ2-2,TRBD2,CASSLVLAGSSTGELFF,TGCGCCAGCAGCTTGGTACTAGCGGGATCATCCACCGGGGAGCTGTTTTTT
15,-,TRBV24-1,TRBJ2-3,-,CATSEATEGTDTQYF,TGTGCCACCAGTGAGGCGACGGAGGGCACAGATACGCAGTATTTT
12,-,TRBV3-1/TRBV3-2,TRBJ2-1,-,CASSQGVKDQFF,TGTGCCAGCAGCCAAGGGGTCAAGGACCAGTTCTTC